This entry concerns a single T cell receptor beta chain. The data were obtained in a study of blood T cell repertoires in COVID-19. Looking at the study overall: Sites across the United States, Italy and Spain contributed samples from acute and convalescent COVID-19. PBMCs, B-cell-depleted T cells, or T cells provided the cDNA or gDNA that made up the material.

The germline gives CDR1 LGHNA, CDR2 YNFKEQ. Trimming cost V 1 base and J 6 bases, with 9 bases left between them. The CDR3 length is 13 residues. Study processing details: Counts of nucleated cells, estimated from reference gene primer amplification, were obtained. The table came from immunoSEQ multiplex PCR; TCRdb's copy has only in-frame clones and leaves some out. V and J calls and clone size follow that table, whereas D and trimming were derived from the DNA. The profile shows 200,000 to 300,000 clones, approximately 84% of them singletons. This TCR derives from a man aged 45-65 years with acute or convalescent COVID-19. Sample: peripheral blood. This sequence joins TRBV4-2 and TRBJ1-2; no clear D gene. The CDR3 DNA reads as TGTGCCAGCAGCCAAGCGTCGTTAGATGGCTACACCTTC. This encodes CASSQASLDGYTF.